The present TCR beta chain was sequenced within a study of cytotoxic CD8 clonotypes in ibrutinib-treated CLL. Measured with immunoSEQ multiplex PCR; TCRdb has only the in-frame clones, and not every one. The data contain 150,000 or so clones, more than 75% of them singletons. Looked up from germline, CDR1 is MNHNY and CDR2 is SVGAGI (reference sequence). This CDR3 has 15 amino acids. Trimming cost V 7 bases and J 4 bases; bases outside gene matches: 6. Turning to this clone: Its antigen is undetermined.

General study results and limits: Baseline clonality, higher than in age-matched healthy donors, tracked circulating CD8+ T-cell counts.

The sequencing here drew on PBMCs, taken after 24 months of ibrutinib treatment. The receptor was derived from a human donor with chronic lymphocytic leukemia. This chain joins TRBV6-6 and TRBJ2-3; 12 bases map to TRBD1. The CDR3 region is CASTDRDRGPDTQYF. The CDR3 DNA sequence: TGTGCCAGCACGGACCGGGACAGGGGGCCAGATACGCAGTATTTT.